The T cell receptor (beta chain) under discussion was sequenced for a study of Ad26.COV2.S vaccination and SARS-CoV-2 variants. The CDR3 has 15 amino acids. The germline V and J ends were trimmed by 5 bases and 2 bases, with 16 bases remaining between them. Germline V CDR1 and CDR2: LGHNT, FRNRAP. As regards this clone: No antigen is known for it.

Method: immunoSEQ multiplex PCR; TCRdb's copy keeps in-frame clones and lacks some. The table shows 300,000 to 450,000 clones, with about 91% occurring only once. Study results and caveats: Following vaccination, spike-specific CD8+ and CD4+ T cell responses reportedly exhibited substantial breadth.

The rearrangement uses TRBV12-5 and TRBJ2-7, with D perhaps TRBD1 (6 bases). This specimen was peripheral blood, taken after recovery from COVID-19. This TCR was sampled from a human donor who had recovered from COVID-19. This chain's CDR3 is CASGPVRDNPYEQYF. Written as DNA, the CDR3 is TGTGCTAGTGGTCCTGTCCGGGACAACCCCTACGAGCAGTACTTC.